This TCR beta chain was profiled in a study of CD8 T cells in ankylosing spondylitis. Findings of the study overall: What appeared characteristic of ankylosing spondylitis blood was a TCR beta motif of eight highly homologous variants.

Generation of TCR beta libraries employed quantitative 5'-RACE incorporating molecular barcodes. TCRdb reanalysed the 5' RACE reads using MiXCR and keeps one entry per CDR3 protein. The table has about 240,000 distinct CDR3 sequences, around 10% seen once; the top ten hold 6% to 8.5%. This clonotype was recorded at least ten times. Its antigen is as yet unknown. Per the germline V gene, CDR1 is SQVTM and CDR2 is ANQGSEA. Trimming took 3 bases from V and 1 from J, leaving 17 bases between them. This CDR3 region has 16 residues. This receptor was obtained from a male donor with ankylosing spondylitis or in good health (not recorded which). The V and J genes are TRBV29-1 and TRBJ2-3; tentatively, D is TRBD1 (7 bases). Sequencing was done on a sample of blood, either unsorted or a sorted T cell fraction (not recorded which). CDR3: CSVDPPQGGGTDTQYF. CDR3 bases: TGCAGCGTTGATCCCCCTCAGGGGGGTGGCACAGATACGCAGTATTTT.